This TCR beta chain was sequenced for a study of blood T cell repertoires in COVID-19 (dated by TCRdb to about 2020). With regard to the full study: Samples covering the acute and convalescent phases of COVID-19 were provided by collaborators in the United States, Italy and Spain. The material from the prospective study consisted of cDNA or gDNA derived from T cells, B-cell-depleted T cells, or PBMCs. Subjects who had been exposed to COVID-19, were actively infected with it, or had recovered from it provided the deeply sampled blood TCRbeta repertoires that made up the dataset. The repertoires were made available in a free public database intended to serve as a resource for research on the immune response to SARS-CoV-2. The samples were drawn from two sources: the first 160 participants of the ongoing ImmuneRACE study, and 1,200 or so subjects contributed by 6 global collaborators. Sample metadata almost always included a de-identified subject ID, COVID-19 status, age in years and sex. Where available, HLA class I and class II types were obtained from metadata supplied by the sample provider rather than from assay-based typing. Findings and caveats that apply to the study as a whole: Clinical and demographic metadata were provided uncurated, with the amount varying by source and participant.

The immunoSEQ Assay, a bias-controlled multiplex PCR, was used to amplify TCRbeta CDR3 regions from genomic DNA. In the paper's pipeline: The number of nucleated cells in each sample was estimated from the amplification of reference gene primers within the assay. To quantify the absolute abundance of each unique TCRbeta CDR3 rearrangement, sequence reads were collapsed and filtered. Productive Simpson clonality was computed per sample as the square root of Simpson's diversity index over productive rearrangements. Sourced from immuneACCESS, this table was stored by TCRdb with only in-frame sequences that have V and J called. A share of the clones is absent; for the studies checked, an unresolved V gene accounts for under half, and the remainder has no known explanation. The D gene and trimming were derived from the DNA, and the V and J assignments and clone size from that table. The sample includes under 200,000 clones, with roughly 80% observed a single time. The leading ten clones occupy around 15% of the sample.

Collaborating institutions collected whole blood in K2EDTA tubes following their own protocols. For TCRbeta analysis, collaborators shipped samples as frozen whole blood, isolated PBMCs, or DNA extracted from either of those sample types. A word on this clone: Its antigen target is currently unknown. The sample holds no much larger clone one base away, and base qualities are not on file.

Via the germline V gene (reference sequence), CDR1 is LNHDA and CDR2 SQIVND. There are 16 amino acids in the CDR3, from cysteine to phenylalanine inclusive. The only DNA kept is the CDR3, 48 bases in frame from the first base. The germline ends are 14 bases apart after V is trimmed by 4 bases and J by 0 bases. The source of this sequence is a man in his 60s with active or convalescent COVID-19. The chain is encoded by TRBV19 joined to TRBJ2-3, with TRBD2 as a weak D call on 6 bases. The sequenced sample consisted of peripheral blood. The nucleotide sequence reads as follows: TGTGCCAGTAGTACTGGGACCGGGACTAGCACAGATACGCAGTATTTT. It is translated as CASSTGTGTSTDTQYF. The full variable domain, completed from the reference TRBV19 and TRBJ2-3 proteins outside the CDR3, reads DGGITQSPKYLFRKEGQNVTLSCEQNLNHDAMYWYRQDPGQGLRLIYYSQIVNDFQKGDIAEGYSVSREKKESFPLTVTSAQKNPTAFYLCASSTGTGTSTDTQYFGPGTRLTVL.